This TCR beta chain was found in a study of spatial heterogeneity in lung cancer. The sample holds a few counts of this clonotype. The CDR3 consists of 16 residues. Trimming cost V 5 bases and J 8 bases; bases outside gene matches: 9. Per germline, CDR1 KGHDR and CDR2 SFDVKD. The time point was: sample taken at primary tumor resection. The donor population consisted of some 70 patients with untreated, early-stage non-small cell lung cancer. TCRdb recomputed calls from the 5' RACE reads with MiXCR, one row per CDR3 protein. The table includes thousands of distinct CDR3 sequences, about 8% detected once.

Material: normal lung tissue next to the tumor, obtained at surgery. The chain has TRBV24-1 and TRBJ2-1, with 12 bases that match TRBD2. This sequence originates from a female donor with early-stage non-small cell lung cancer. The CDR3 nucleotides are TGTGCCACCAGTGGGGACCGACTAGCGGGGGCTGATGAGCAGTTCTTC. Protein product: CATSGDRLAGADEQFF.